This paragraph covers one TCR beta chain sequence. In its sample, this clonotype was seen many times. Its antigen has not been determined. Per-base quality was not reported, and no clone a single base away is much larger than it. The V end loses 6 bases and the J end loses 0 bases, and a stretch of 11 bases separates them. In the germline V gene, CDR1 corresponds to SNHLY and CDR2 to FYNNEI. The CDR3 runs 15 residues from the cysteine to the phenylalanine. The CDR3 DNA has 45 bases and is translated from base 1. This sample stems from a study of naive and memory T cell subsets (dated by TCRdb to 2016 to 2017). For the study in its entirety: In the figure summarizing the skin biopsy and whole blood samples, approximately ten blood donors, 7 tuberculin skin test biopsies and 3 saline control biopsies were reported. PCR2 was typically a SYBR Green qPCR stopped at a set threshold; low-input samples could instead use end-point PCR (roughly 6 cycles). The paper as a whole reports these results and caveats: The RNA-based method was acknowledged as potentially sensitive to TCR transcript changes with T cell activation and differentiation.

Libraries were prepared through 5' RACE. The ligated cDNA was amplified in four rounds of PCR with nested alpha and beta constant region primers together with the SP2 primer. TCR RNA was reverse transcribed with SuperScript IV using alpha and beta constant region primers for the blood and skin samples. An oligonucleotide carrying the Illumina SP2 primer and a UMI was ligated to the 3' end of the cDNA by means of T4 RNA ligase 1. To prevent hairpin formation, the 12-nucleotide UMI was made up of two random hexamers with an eight-base spacer between them. TCR alpha and beta chain libraries were processed separately from the second PCR onward, with dual indexing for multiplexing. After pooling, the indexed libraries were analyzed by capillary electrophoresis and sequenced on either an Illumina MiSeq or NextSeq. PhiX DNA at roughly 5-7.5% was spiked into libraries to increase base diversity and improve cluster recognition. In the authors' own workflow: Demultiplexor took UMIs from read 2, joined the UMIs to the TCR sequence from read 1, and separated reads according to sample indices. V and J genes and V-J junctions were identified by Decombinator, which gave every TCR a five-part identifier that included V and J deletions. UMIs were used by Collapsinator to correct sequencing errors and PCR amplification heterogeneity, so that a UMI-based abundance was obtained for each TCR. CDR3Translator converted identifiers to nucleotide sequence, translated to amino acids, and extracted CDR3 regions using terminal motifs. After normalization to the amount of input RNA, the error-corrected alpha and beta TCR counts from blood and from skin were compared. TCRdb redid the processing of the public reads, applying fastp at Q25 and MiXCR, and retained in-frame beta chains. All rows with the same CDR3 protein become a single entry with the most common DNA and genes. TCRdb's processing, not the authors', yielded these V and J calls. The sample table holds about 60,000 distinct CDR3 sequences, of which 8% to 9% were seen once. Of the sample, 19% falls within the top ten clones.

Using 3' ligation of a UMI-containing oligonucleotide to TCR cDNA, the study laid out a robust and sensitive protocol to amplify, sequence and analyze TCRs. For whole blood analysis, around 2.4 ml of peripheral blood was collected from healthy adult volunteers into Tempus tubes, and RNA was extracted following the manufacturer's instructions. Total RNA was treated with RQ1 DNase, without cell sorting, prior to reverse transcription, with an input of roughly 1 to 1000 ng being targeted. Libraries were prepared from skin biopsies and whole blood so that pipeline robustness could be tested in samples in which T cells form a minority population.

The receptor chain draws on TRBV2 and TRBJ1-4; no D gene call is confident. This TCR came from a female donor in good health. The DNA sequence reads TGTGCCAGCAGCCTCCGCGGGGCAACTAATGAAAAACTGTTTTTT. It is translated as CASSLRGATNEKLFF. The CDR3 plus the reference TRBV2 and TRBJ1-4 genes for the other parts give the full variable domain: EPEVTQTPSHQVTQMGQEVILRCVPISNHLYFYWYRQILGQKVEFLVSFYNNEISEKSEIFDDQFSVERPDGSNFTLKIRSTKLEDSAMYFCASSLRGATNEKLFFGSGTQLSVL.